The entry below gives a single T cell receptor beta chain sequence along with its context. Its antigen is as yet unknown. TCRdb keeps only in-frame clones here, not all; method: immunoSEQ multiplex PCR. The repertoire has roughly 92,000 clones, 92% of them found once; the top ten carry about 3.6%. The record originates from a study of OX40 agonist ivuxolimab in advanced cancers. Study context: Every 2 weeks, patients got intravenous ivuxolimab at one of six dose levels (0.01-10 mg/kg). Antecedent anti-PD-1, anti-PD-L1 or anti-CTLA-4 therapy was permissible, with around 40% having received some. Study results and caveats: At 0.1 to 3.0 mg/kg, clonal expansion of CD4+ and CD8+ blood T cells had occurred by week 6. Among the nonresponders, some also had low normalized T-cell clonal expansion.

Trimming cost V 0 bases and J 0 bases, with 9 bases left between them. The CDR3 has 15 residues. Germline V lookup: CDR1 LNHNV, CDR2 YYDKDF (reference sequence). The specimen comprised CD4+ or CD8+ T cells sorted from blood, sampled in a trial of the OX40 agonist ivuxolimab. The source is an adult with an advanced solid tumor such as melanoma, head and neck, liver or kidney cancer. This sequence joins TRBV15 and TRBJ2-7, with D unclear. Here the CDR3 reads CATSREGGTSYEQYF. CDR3 nucleotides: TGTGCCACCAGCAGAGAGGGCGGAACCTCCTACGAGCAGTACTTC.